This T cell receptor (beta chain) derives from a study of shared clonotypes between healthy human individuals. Study-wide results and limits: The study generally estimated greater richness for naive than memory subsets. Deeper or shallower sequencing was expected to change how clonotypes are shared among donors.

Turning to this clone: Its antigen is not known.

Execution of the assay was at deep level. TCRdb keeps only in-frame clones here, not all; method: immunoSEQ multiplex PCR. The table shows hundreds of thousands of clones, with about two thirds occurring only once. V was clipped by 0 bases and J by 0 bases, with 11 bases between them. The CDR3 spans 16 residues. This sequence joins TRBV23-1 and TRBJ1-1, with D tentatively TRBD1 (6 bases). TRBV23-1 has ORF status, its function being uncertain. The clonotype comes from a woman under 40 in good health. Material for sequencing was memory CD4+ T cells sorted from blood. The sample's subset: CD45RA-negative fraction. The CDR3, as DNA: TGCGCCAGCAGTCAATCAGACAGGAACTTGAACACTGAAGCTTTCTTT. This codes for CASSQSDRNLNTEAFF.